The 16 T cell receptor beta chains listed next were all sequenced from one sample in a study of regulatory dendritic cells for organ transplantation. Clones were sequenced by immunoSEQ multiplex PCR, and TCRdb holds only the in-frame ones, with some missing. This sample has almost 35,000 clones, with roughly 91% found just once. Material for sequencing was naive CD4+ T cells from blood. Stated subset: CD45RA+ naive T cells. These receptors all come from a human donor in good health.

V is TRBV27 and J is TRBJ1-6, with D maybe TRBD1 (5 bases). CDR1 and CDR2 (germline): MNHEY, SMNVEV (reference sequence). The germline V and J ends were trimmed by 5 bases and 0 bases, with 26 bases remaining between them. The CDR3 is 21 residues long. CDR3 in DNA: TGTGCCAGCAGTCCCAACCCCTTTGGGGACCTAGAAAGCTCCTATAATTCACCCCTCCACTTT. This encodes CASSPNPFGDLESSYNSPLHF.

This clone turned up a few times. The chain joins TRBV11-2 to TRBJ1-6; 8 positions match TRBD1. CDR1 is SGHAT, CDR2 FQNNGV, per germline. The ends lost 4 bases at V and 7 bases at J; junction bases unmatched: 9. The CDR3 is 16 residues long. The CDR3 DNA reads as TGTGCCAGCAGCTCCGGGACAGGATTTTGGAATTCACCCCTCCACTTT. It encodes CASSSGTGFWNSPLHF.

The CDR3 DNA is TGCGCCAGCAGTCCTGCTAGCGGGAAGGTCTACGAGCAGTACTTC. This codes for CASSPASGKVYEQYF. J is TRBJ2-7 and V is TRBV23-1, with 9 bases aligning to TRBD2. TRBV23-1 falls under the ORF class, with uncertain function. V lost 4 bases, J lost 3 bases, and 7 bases stayed unmatched. The CDR3 has 15 amino acids.

The chain couples TRBV7-2 to TRBJ2-2, with a weak D call TRBD1 (6 bases). The CDR3 totals 15 residues. V was pared by 1 base and J by 4 bases, with 10 bases between. The V gene's germline CDR1 is SGHTA and CDR2 FQGNSA. The DNA for the CDR3 is TGTGCCAGCAGCTTAGGGCAGGGGAGCACCGGGGAGCTGTTTTTT. Encoded protein: CASSLGQGSTGELFF.

This chain joins TRBV21-1 and TRBJ2-1; the DNA was not compared with TRBD2, the D call given in the table. TRBV21-1 is a pseudogene. This CDR3 region has 19 residues. CDR3 loop: CASSTGLAAYRKYYNEQFF. CDR3 coding DNA: TGTGCCAGCAGCACCGGACTAGCGGCCTATCGAAAATACTACAATGAGCAGTTCTTC.

V usage is TRBV12-5 and J usage is TRBJ1-5, with TRBD1 identical over 8 bases. CDR3 length equals 15 residues. Germline CDR1 is LGHNT and CDR2 is FRNRAP. V lost 7 bases to trimming and J lost 1 base; unmatched junction nucleotides: 6. CDR3 protein: CASAQGARSNQPQHF. The CDR3 DNA reads as TGTGCTAGTGCCCAGGGGGCTCGAAGCAATCAGCCCCAGCATTTT.

This rearrangement joins TRBV19 to TRBJ1-2, with 8 bases identical to TRBD1. The CDR3 consists of 12 residues. The junction had 5 bases not matched to a gene; V was cut back by 7 bases and J by 7 bases. CDR1 and CDR2 (germline): LNHDA, SQIVND (reference sequence). The DNA of the CDR3 is TGTGCCAGTACCTACGGGACAGGTGGCTACACCTTC. Protein: CASTYGTGGYTF.

The chain couples TRBV7-2 to TRBJ1-2; maybe TRBD1 (5 bases). The CDR3 runs 12 residues. With 1 base removed from V and 8 bases from J, the gap between germline ends came to 8 bases. CDR1 and CDR2 from the germline V gene are SGHTA and FQGNSA. The CDR3 protein is CASSLDRPGYTF. The CDR3 bases are TGTGCCAGCAGCTTAGACAGGCCGGGCTACACCTTC.

The CDR3 DNA is TGCAGCGTGGCCCGGGGCGGCAAGAGCTCTGGAAACACCATATATTTT. This translates into CSVARGGKSSGNTIYF. The gene calls are TRBV29-1 and TRBJ1-3, with D perhaps matching TRBD1 (5 bases). Germline CDR1 is SQVTM and CDR2 is ANQGSEA. The CDR3 has 16 amino acids. Trimming left V 6 bases short and J 0 bases short, with 18 bases between.

This chain connects TRBV7-9 to TRBJ2-6; maybe TRBD2 (7 bases). The CDR3 consists of 17 residues. V was shortened by 4 bases and J by 2 bases, with 15 bases between the two germline ends. CDR1 and CDR2 (germline): SEHNR, FQNEAQ (reference sequence). This CDR3 is CASSSQPGGAGANVLTF. The CDR3 DNA is TGTGCCAGCAGCTCGCAGCCGGGGGGCGCTGGGGCCAACGTCCTGACTTTC.

The J gene is TRBJ2-7, the V gene TRBV28, with D uncertain. Trimming shortened V by 6 bases and J by 6 bases, and 21 bases separated the two germline ends. The germline gives CDR1 MDHEN, CDR2 SYDVKM. The CDR3 length is 15 residues. The CDR3 spells CASRPSSVVLGEQYF. The CDR3 nucleotides are TGTGCCAGCAGACCCTCTAGTGTGGTATTGGGCGAGCAGTACTTC. Full variable domain (missing parts from reference TRBV28 and TRBJ2-7): DVKVTQSSRYLVKRTGEKVFLECVQDMDHENMFWYRQDPGLGLRLIYFSYDVKMKEKGDIPEGYSVSREKKERFSLILESASTNQTSMYLCASRPSSVVLGEQYFGPGTRLTVT.

This chain uses TRBV11-2 with TRBJ2-7; D not certain. CDR1 and CDR2 (germline): SGHAT, FQNNGV. V was pared by 0 bases and J by 5 bases, with 14 bases between. This CDR3 spans 15 amino acids. The CDR3 sequence: CASSLEGFGWDEQYF. CDR3 nucleotide sequence: TGTGCCAGCAGCTTAGAAGGTTTTGGTTGGGACGAGCAGTACTTC. Full variable domain (rest looked up from reference TRBV11-2 and TRBJ2-7): EAGVAQSPRYKIIEKRQSVAFWCNPISGHATLYWYQQILGQGPKLLIQFQNNGVVDDSQLPKDRFSAERLKGVDSTLKIQPAKLEDSAVYLCASSLEGFGWDEQYFGPGTRLTVT.

The chain employs TRBV2 and TRBJ1-2, with D maybe TRBD1 (6 bases). The CDR3 runs 15 residues. Trimming took 2 bases from V and 3 from J, leaving 13 bases between them. Germline CDR1 and CDR2: SNHLY and FYNNEI. The CDR3 loop is CASSEPRTVYYGYTF. CDR3 sequence (DNA): TGTGCCAGCAGTGAACCTAGGACAGTCTACTATGGCTACACCTTC.

The chain uses TRBV28 and TRBJ1-5, with D tentatively TRBD1 (5 bases). Germline V gene lookup returns CDR1 MDHEN and CDR2 SYDVKM. Trimming stripped 3 bases from V and 7 bases from J, with 13 bases between. The CDR3 has 14 amino acids. This CDR3 is CASSFGSTVQPQHF. The DNA for the CDR3 is TGTGCCAGCAGTTTCGGTTCGACAGTGCAGCCCCAGCATTTT.

The rearrangement joins TRBV20-1 to TRBJ2-7; D unresolved. Deletions cut 3 bases from V and 7 bases from J, with 10 bases between. The V gene's germline CDR1 is DFQATT and CDR2 SNEGSKA (reference sequence). This CDR3 is built from 11 residues. The CDR3 spells CSASTVGEQYF. The CDR3, as DNA: TGCAGTGCTAGCACTGTCGGAGAGCAGTACTTC.

The chain carries TRBV28 and TRBJ2-7; no clear D gene. This CDR3 has 12 amino acids. CDR1 is MDHEN, CDR2 SYDVKM, per germline. Trimming took 5 bases from V and 10 from J, leaving 15 bases between them. CDR3 nucleotide sequence: TGTGCCAGCAGTCCAGGACCCTCCCGCCAGTACTTC. Translation gives CASSPGPSRQYF. The variable domain in full, with the rest retrieved from reference TRBV28 and TRBJ2-7, is DVKVTQSSRYLVKRTGEKVFLECVQDMDHENMFWYRQDPGLGLRLIYFSYDVKMKEKGDIPEGYSVSREKKERFSLILESASTNQTSMYLCASSPGPSRQYFGPGTRLTVT.